The 22 T cell receptor beta chains below were found in one sample sequenced in a study of a mutant IDH1 vaccine in newly diagnosed glioma. Time point meaning: baseline, week 1 (first vaccination visit). Treatment indicated: pre-vaccination baseline after standard-of-care therapy. Profiled with immunoSEQ multiplex PCR; TCRdb holds only in-frame clones, not every one. The sample lists approximately 100,000 clones, about 87% seen once, with 0.5% to 0.6% in the top ten. The sample consisted of PBMCs, taken from a glioma patient treated with radiotherapy, temozolomide or both. The receptors derive from a woman between 45 and 60 years old with glioma.

In its sample, this clone was seen once. The chain couples TRBV5-1 to TRBJ1-3; no definite D call. Germline CDR1 is SGHRS and CDR2 is YFSETQ. V lost 0 bases and J lost 2, with 6 bases in between. CDR3 size: 14 residues. CDR3 sequence (DNA): TGCGCCAGCAGCTTGGGACAACCTGGAAACACCATATATTTT. Its translation is CASSLGQPGNTIYF.

Only one count was recorded for this clone. The junction does not match germline at one end; this may be a read error. The V gene is TRBV30, the J gene TRBJ2-7; D perhaps matches TRBD2 (6 bases). The V gene's germline CDR1 is GTSNPN and CDR2 SVGIG (reference sequence). This CDR3 region has 11 residues. CDR3 loop: CAWSVTSYTLF. In DNA form, the CDR3 reads TGTGCCTGGAGTGTCACTAGCTACACTTTATTC.

V gene TRBV4-1 combines with J gene TRBJ1-1; 8 bases align to TRBD1. The V gene's germline CDR1 is MGHRA and CDR2 YSYEKL. J was trimmed by 1 base and V by 4 bases; bases with no gene match: 5. CDR3 length: 15 amino acids. As DNA, the CDR3 is TGCGCCAGCAGCCTTATCGGGACAGGGAACACTGAAGCTTTCTTT. Amino acids: CASSLIGTGNTEAFF.

The genes are TRBV28 and TRBJ1-1, with a possible D match to TRBD1 (6 bases). The V end lost 7 bases, the J end lost 3 bases, and 15 bases lay between the germline ends. The CDR3 has 14 residues. The germline CDR1 and CDR2 sequences are MDHEN and SYDVKM. CDR3 DNA: TGTGCCAGCACCATAACAGGGCTCTACACTGAAGCTTTCTTT. Translating gives CASTITGLYTEAFF.

The chain uses TRBV28 and TRBJ1-3; possibly TRBD1 for D (6 bases). V was trimmed by 6 bases and J by 5 bases, leaving 14 bases between them. The CDR3 consists of 14 residues. Germline assignment: CDR1 MDHEN and CDR2 SYDVKM. Here the CDR3 DNA reads TGTGCCAGCAGACAGGGTTATAAGAGAAACACCATATATTTT. Its protein product is CASRQGYKRNTIYF.

The count of this clone is one. The chain has TRBV28 and TRBJ1-2, with D tentatively TRBD1 (6 bases). Per germline, CDR1 MDHEN and CDR2 SYDVKM. V was shortened by 6 bases and J by 8 bases, with 10 bases between the two germline ends. The CDR3 totals 11 residues. The CDR3 here is CASRSGVGYTF. The CDR3 DNA sequence: TGTGCCAGCAGATCAGGGGTCGGCTACACCTTC.

A word on this clone: The germline gene is not matched at one end of the junction; a read error may be the cause. The chain recombines TRBV19 with TRBJ2-3; 9 bases match TRBD2. CDR1 is LNHDA and CDR2 is SQIVND in the germline V gene (reference sequence). The CDR3 is 14 residues long. The CDR3 spells CASRIAGVTDTQYF. The CDR3 DNA follows: TGTGCCAGTAGGATAGCGGGAGTGACAGATACGCAGTATTTT.

This chain connects TRBV7-9 to TRBJ1-6; TRBD1 agrees at 8 bases. V was pared by 5 bases and J by 7 bases, with 7 bases of the junction left unmatched. The CDR3 covers 15 residues. Germline loops: CDR1 SEHNR, CDR2 FQNEAQ (reference sequence). The CDR3: CASSRDRGRNSPLHF. The CDR3 DNA reads as TGTGCCAGCAGCCGTGACAGGGGACGGAATTCACCCCTCCACTTT.

The chain employs TRBV21-1 and TRBJ2-3; the listed D gene, TRBD2, was not tested against the DNA. TRBV21-1 is a known pseudogene. The CDR3 has 18 amino acids. The CDR3 region has the DNA TGTGCCAGCAGCAAACCCATACTAGCGGGAGATGGGACAGATACGCAGTATTTT. It translates to CASSKPILAGDGTDTQYF.

J is TRBJ2-5 and V is TRBV5-1; unclear D gene. This CDR3 is 14 amino acids long. V lost 0 bases, J lost 4 bases, and 10 bases lay in between. Germline V CDR1 and CDR2: SGHRS, YFSETQ. The CDR3 protein is CASSLGKGGETQYF. The CDR3 nucleotides are TGCGCCAGCAGCTTGGGGAAGGGTGGAGAGACCCAGTACTTC.

The rearrangement links TRBV5-1 to TRBJ2-5; 11 bases are a match to TRBD2. The CDR3 is made up of 16 amino acids. Germline V CDR1 and CDR2: SGHRS, YFSETQ. V dropped 4 bases and J dropped 5; count of bases not matched to a gene: 10. The CDR3 nucleotides read TGCGCCAGCAGCATCGGGACTAGCGGAGGATCGGAGACCCAGTACTTC. It yields the protein CASSIGTSGGSETQYF.

The V and J genes are TRBV9 and TRBJ1-1; 7 nucleotides align to TRBD1. The CDR3 covers 15 residues. Per germline, CDR1 SGDLS and CDR2 YYNGEE. With 0 bases clipped from V and 4 bases from J, the junction kept 6 bases outside the gene matches. Here the CDR3 reads CASSVEDREGTEAFF. CDR3 bases: TGTGCCAGCAGCGTAGAAGACAGGGAGGGCACTGAAGCTTTCTTT.

DNA for the CDR3: TGTGCCAGCAGCGTAGGACAGGGGGCAACCTACGAGCAGTACTTC. Amino acids: CASSVGQGATYEQYF. The gene calls are TRBV9 and TRBJ2-7; 10 nucleotides line up with TRBD1. From germline, CDR1 is SGDLS and CDR2 YYNGEE. The CDR3 is 15 residues long. V trimming: 0 bases; J trimming: 2 bases; junction bases outside the gene matches: 2.

This clone was picked up a small number of times. The gene calls are TRBV5-4 and TRBJ1-4; tentative D call: TRBD1 (5 bases). Germline values: CDR1 SGHNT, CDR2 YYREEE (reference sequence). This CDR3 is built from 15 residues. The V gene lost 0 bases and the J gene lost 4 bases, with 10 bases spanning the gap. In DNA, the CDR3 is TGTGCCAGCAGCTTGGAAGGGACCGGTAATGAAAAACTGTTTTTT. It encodes CASSLEGTGNEKLFF.

This clone was detected once. CDR3 loop: CASSIALEGTYEQYF. The CDR3, as DNA: TGTGCCAGTAGTATAGCCCTCGAGGGGACCTACGAGCAGTACTTC. The genes are TRBV19 and TRBJ2-7; D is perhaps TRBD1 or TRBD2 (5 bases each). The CDR3 totals 15 residues. Germline assignment: CDR1 LNHDA and CDR2 SQIVND (reference sequence). The ends were cut back, 1 base at V and 2 bases at J, with 12 bases in the middle.

The chain combines TRBV5-1 with TRBJ2-7, with D unclear. Trimming took 4 bases from V and 0 from J, leaving 17 bases between them. Germline assignment: CDR1 SGHRS and CDR2 YFSETQ. The CDR3 has 16 residues. As DNA, the CDR3 is TGCGCCAGCAGCCCCACCACCCCGATTAGCTCCTACGAGCAGTACTTC. This gives the protein CASSPTTPISSYEQYF.

The chain carries TRBV27 and TRBJ1-2; D call uncertain. In germline, CDR1 is MNHEY, CDR2 SMNVEV (reference sequence). Deletions cut 6 bases from V and 1 base from J, with 12 bases between. The CDR3 has 14 amino acids. For the CDR3, the DNA is TGTGCCAGCAGCCGGGTCCCCCTTAACTATGGCTACACCTTC. As protein: CASSRVPLNYGYTF.

The rearrangement links TRBV2 to TRBJ1-4; a possible D gene is TRBD1 (6 bases). Germline V CDR1 and CDR2: SNHLY, FYNNEI. Deletions cut 7 bases from V and 4 bases from J, with 13 bases between. The CDR3 has 14 amino acids. CDR3 in amino acids: CASKEGGSNEKLFF. For the CDR3, the DNA is TGTGCCAGCAAGGAAGGGGGTAGTAATGAAAAACTGTTTTTT.

The chain employs TRBV5-5 and TRBJ1-2; D is unclear. The CDR3 is made up of 15 amino acids. CDR1 and CDR2 (germline): SGHKS, YYEKEE (reference sequence). V was trimmed by 0 bases and J by 5 bases, leaving 14 bases between them. The CDR3 region has the DNA TGTGCCAGCAGCTTGGGAGGGATAAGGCTTTATGGCTACACCTTC. Its translation: CASSLGGIRLYGYTF.

This chain links TRBV7-3 with TRBJ2-5; 11 nucleotides align to TRBD2. The germline V gene encodes CDR1 SGHTA and CDR2 FQGTGA. With 5 bases clipped from V and 4 bases from J, the junction kept 3 bases outside the gene matches. There are 14 residues in the CDR3. DNA of the CDR3: TGTGCCAGCAGCGTACTAGCGGGAGTAGAGACCCAGTACTTC. This translates into CASSVLAGVETQYF.

CDR3 in DNA: TGTGCCAGCAGCCCATCTAAAGGTAACTACGAGCAGTACTTC. Its translation is CASSPSKGNYEQYF. J is TRBJ2-7 and V is TRBV9, with D unclear. From germline, CDR1 is SGDLS and CDR2 YYNGEE. V lost 4 bases and J lost 3, with 14 bases in between. The CDR3 is made up of 14 amino acids.

The J gene is TRBJ2-2, the V gene TRBV12-5; D tentatively reads TRBD1 or TRBD2 (6 bases each). This CDR3 has 17 residues. V lost 3 bases and J 0 bases, leaving 14 bases between the germline ends. Germline V lookup: CDR1 LGHNT, CDR2 FRNRAP. CDR3 in amino acids: CASGFQWGDTNTGELFF. CDR3 DNA sequence: TGTGCTAGTGGTTTTCAATGGGGGGACACGAACACCGGGGAGCTGTTTTTT.